The following is a T cell receptor beta chain sequence with its context. In the same sample, other DNA sequences code for this CDR3. This CDR3 contains 14 residues. V was clipped by 2 bases and J by 4 bases, with 8 bases between them. Germline V gene sequence: CDR1 MDHEN, CDR2 SYDVKM. Measured with immunoSEQ multiplex PCR; TCRdb has only the in-frame clones, and not every one. The sample lists millions of clones, 85% to 95% occurring once. Healthy HIV-negative adults without recent acute infections or vaccinations served as donors. This sample was taken from a study of shared clonotypes between healthy human individuals.

The specimen was naive CD4+ T cells sorted from blood. Documented subset: CD45RA+ positively selected. The sequence derives from a man between 18 and 35 years old in good health. The chain is built from TRBV28 and TRBJ1-4; D not certain. Here the CDR3 reads CASSLGRLNEKLFF. The CDR3 bases are TGTGCCAGCAGTTTAGGGCGGCTTAATGAAAAACTGTTTTTT.